The 31 T cell receptor beta chains in this list originate from one sample, sequenced in a study of tumor-infiltrating lymphocytes in localized non-small cell lung cancer. The data were produced by immunoSEQ multiplex PCR, yet TCRdb's version contains in-frame clones alone and is incomplete. The sample consists of 9,500 to 15,000 clones, about 80% of them appearing once. Sequencing was done on a sample of uninvolved lung tissue not adjacent to the tumor. These receptors came from a human donor with non-small cell lung cancer.

CDR3 DNA: TGTGCCAGCAGCTCGATCAGGGCAGGGTACAGGGTCACTGAAGCTTTCTTT. The encoded protein is CASSSIRAGYRVTEAFF. The chain joins TRBV11-2 to TRBJ1-1; a possible D gene is TRBD1 (6 bases). From germline, CDR1 is SGHAT and CDR2 FQNNGV. V was clipped by 4 bases and J by 4 bases, with 22 bases between them. This CDR3 spans 17 amino acids.

The gene calls are TRBV5-1 and TRBJ1-2; no firm D call. CDR3 length: 14 amino acids. Germline lookup yields CDR1 SGHRS and CDR2 YFSETQ. The germline V and J ends were trimmed by 1 base and 4 bases, with 11 bases remaining between them. The CDR3 nucleotides are TGCGCCAGCAGCTTGCGAGAGGGCGGCTATGGCTACACCTTC. Its translation is CASSLREGGYGYTF.

This clone appeared a single time. The chain has TRBV29-1 and TRBJ1-1; maybe TRBD1 (5 bases). The CDR3 has 12 amino acids. The germline V and J ends were trimmed by 7 bases and 8 bases, with 17 bases remaining between them. Per the germline V gene, CDR1 is SQVTM and CDR2 is ANQGSEA. CDR3 residues: CSAIVGGREAFF. The CDR3 bases are TGCAGCGCGATTGTGGGGGGGAGGGAAGCTTTCTTT.

CDR3: CASSVQSGTDTQYF. The CDR3 DNA follows: TGTGCCAGCAGTGTCCAAAGTGGCACAGATACGCAGTATTTT. The chain uses TRBV9 and TRBJ2-3; D gene uncertain. CDR3 length equals 14 residues. Germline V CDR1 and CDR2: SGDLS, YYNGEE. V was shortened by 5 bases and J by 1 base, with 11 bases between the two germline ends.

This chain uses TRBV14 with TRBJ2-3; D is ambiguous. The germline CDR1 and CDR2 sequences are SGHDN and FVKESK. The CDR3 is 13 amino acids. Trimming removed 8 bases from V and 2 bases from J, with 11 bases in between. The CDR3 reads CASQDLNTDTQYF. DNA of the CDR3: TGTGCCAGCCAGGACCTCAACACAGATACGCAGTATTTT.

The V call is TRBV9, the J call TRBJ1-5; perhaps TRBD1 as D (6 bases). Trimming took 4 bases from V and 2 from J, leaving 16 bases between them. The CDR3 spans 16 residues. Germline-derived CDR1 and CDR2 are SGDLS and YYNGEE. The chain's CDR3 is CASSSDGGHGNQPQHF. CDR3 DNA: TGTGCCAGCAGCTCAGACGGGGGGCATGGCAATCAGCCCCAGCATTTT.

The V gene is TRBV7-9, the J gene TRBJ2-6; 8 bases align to TRBD2. The CDR3 has 16 residues. After removal of 5 bases from V and 3 bases from J, the junction contained 6 bases not matched to a gene. The V gene's germline CDR1 is SEHNR and CDR2 FQNEAQ (reference sequence). The CDR3 loop reads CASSPPGLVGANVLTF. The CDR3 nucleotides read TGTGCCAGCAGCCCACCGGGACTAGTTGGGGCCAACGTCCTGACTTTC.

This clone was seen once. The chain joins TRBV7-8 to TRBJ1-1; D is undetermined. The ends were cut back, 4 bases at V and 3 bases at J, with 12 bases in the middle. Per the germline V gene, CDR1 is SGHVS and CDR2 is FQNEAQ. The CDR3 has 14 amino acids. The CDR3 DNA follows: TGTGCCAGCAGCTACTCGCCCCAGTACACTGAAGCTTTCTTT. Translated: CASSYSPQYTEAFF.

The rearrangement joins TRBV5-1 to TRBJ2-1; a weak D match, TRBD1 (5 bases). The CDR3 spans 16 residues. The germline CDR1 and CDR2 sequences are SGHRS and YFSETQ. Trimming removed 2 bases at V and 1 base at J, with 13 bases between. CDR3 protein: CASSFQGLGSYNEQFF. The CDR3 region has the DNA TGCGCCAGCAGCTTCCAGGGCCTTGGGTCCTACAATGAGCAGTTCTTC.

The chain couples TRBV6-5 to TRBJ1-2, with D unclear. The V gene's germline CDR1 is MNHEY and CDR2 SVGAGI. The CDR3 extends over 14 amino acids. Trimming pared 0 bases from V and 4 bases from J, leaving 9 bases between. CDR3 nucleotides: TGTGCCAGCAGTTACTCGGCCGGGCCCTATGGCTACACCTTC. Amino acids: CASSYSAGPYGYTF.

The rearrangement links TRBV5-1 to TRBJ2-4; D is possibly TRBD1 or TRBD2 (5 bases each). The CDR3 contains 14 residues. V lost 2 bases to trimming and J lost 7 bases, with 13 bases between them. Germline CDR1 SGHRS, CDR2 YFSETQ. CDR3: CASSFAGRENIQYF. The CDR3 region has the DNA TGCGCCAGCAGCTTCGCAGGCAGGGAGAACATTCAGTACTTC.

The rearrangement joins TRBV4-2 to TRBJ1-1; D not resolved. The CDR3 is 14 amino acids. The V gene's germline CDR1 is LGHNA and CDR2 YNFKEQ. V was cut by 0 bases and J by 11 bases, with 16 bases left in between. CDR3 amino acids: CASSQDPGMGWAFF. In DNA, the CDR3 is TGTGCCAGCAGCCAAGATCCGGGGATGGGATGGGCTTTCTTT.

The chain has TRBV6-5 and TRBJ1-1; D is possibly TRBD1 (5 bases). This CDR3 comprises 16 residues. V shed 2 bases and J shed 7 bases, with 20 bases lying between them. Germline V gene lookup returns CDR1 MNHEY and CDR2 SVGAGI. This CDR3 is CASSYTYPRDGDEAFF. CDR3 DNA: TGTGCCAGCAGTTACACCTACCCAAGGGACGGCGATGAAGCTTTCTTT.

V and J are TRBV7-9 and TRBJ2-7, with 9 bases lining up with TRBD1. Trimming at V came to 4 bases and at J to 3 bases, leaving 7 bases not matched to a gene. The CDR3 contains 15 residues. Germline-derived CDR1 and CDR2 are SEHNR and FQNEAQ (reference sequence). CDR3 sequence: CASSSTGTGFYEQYF. CDR3 nucleotides: TGTGCCAGCAGCTCAACCGGGACAGGGTTCTACGAGCAGTACTTC.

J is TRBJ1-2 and V is TRBV5-8; no definite D call. Trimming stripped 0 bases from V and 6 bases from J, with 9 bases between. Germline V CDR1 and CDR2: SGHTS, YDEGEE. The CDR3 spans 13 residues. CDR3 sequence (DNA): TGTGCCAGCAGCTTGGCGGACGGGGATGGCTACACCTTC. This encodes CASSLADGDGYTF.

The chain joins TRBV28 to TRBJ1-6, with D possibly being TRBD1 (5 bases). V lost 3 bases and J lost 8, with 17 bases in between. Germline values: CDR1 MDHEN, CDR2 SYDVKM. The CDR3 is 16 residues long. CDR3 nucleotide sequence: TGTGCCAGCAGTTTTACGACCCCAGGGTATGATTCACCCCTCCACTTT. Protein sequence: CASSFTTPGYDSPLHF.

This sequence joins TRBV11-2 and TRBJ1-2; perhaps TRBD1 as D (5 bases). Between the trimmed V and J ends, which lost 5 bases and 4 bases, there was a span of 11 bases. The V gene's germline CDR1 is SGHAT and CDR2 FQNNGV. The CDR3 has 13 residues. The CDR3 sequence is CASSPGRGYGYTF. The CDR3 DNA is TGTGCCAGCAGCCCTGGAAGGGGCTATGGCTACACCTTC.

This sequence joins TRBV28 and TRBJ2-3; TRBD2 agrees at 11 bases. The CDR3 is 15 amino acids. V lost 7 bases and J lost 9; bases outside the gene matches: 12. Per the germline V gene, CDR1 is MDHEN and CDR2 is SYDVKM. DNA of the CDR3: TGTGCCAGCAATCACTTAGCGGGAGGGCCCGAGACGCAGTATTTT. This codes for CASNHLAGGPETQYF.

By sample share, this clone is medium-sized. V and J are TRBV5-4 and TRBJ2-1; tentatively, D is TRBD2 (5 bases). From germline, CDR1 is SGHNT and CDR2 YYREEE (reference sequence). CDR3 size: 16 residues. The V end was cut by 1 base, the J end by 5 bases, with 16 bases between. CDR3 loop: CASSLPSWEKDNEQFF. The CDR3 nucleotides are TGTGCCAGCAGCTTGCCGAGTTGGGAGAAGGACAATGAGCAGTTCTTC.

This sequence joins TRBV7-3 and TRBJ2-7; no definite D call. V was pared by 0 bases and J by 5 bases, with 5 bases between. The germline gives CDR1 SGHTA, CDR2 FQGTGA. The CDR3 runs to 12 residues. The CDR3 is CASSLTGHEQYF. DNA of the CDR3: TGTGCCAGCAGCTTAACGGGCCACGAGCAGTACTTC.

The chain combines TRBV13 with TRBJ2-1; D is possibly TRBD2 (7 bases). V dropped 2 bases and J dropped 3 bases, with 17 bases sitting between them. This CDR3 has 17 amino acids. CDR1 is PRHDT, CDR2 FYEKMQ, per germline (reference sequence). The CDR3 loop reads CASSLRRRGGDYNEQFF. In DNA form, the CDR3 reads TGTGCCAGCAGCTTAAGGAGACGAGGGGGGGACTACAATGAGCAGTTCTTC.

V gene TRBV2 combines with J gene TRBJ2-5; no clear D. V dropped 7 bases and J dropped 1 base, with 10 bases sitting between them. The germline CDR1 and CDR2 sequences are SNHLY and FYNNEI. The CDR3 length is 13 residues. CDR3: CASNTESQETQYF. DNA for the CDR3: TGTGCCAGCAACACGGAATCCCAAGAGACCCAGTACTTC.

In this sample, this clone turned up a few times. The rearrangement joins TRBV5-1 to TRBJ1-2, with D maybe TRBD1 (6 bases). The V gene lost 1 base and the J gene lost 3 bases, with 7 bases spanning the gap. Germline values: CDR1 SGHRS, CDR2 YFSETQ. CDR3 length: 13 residues. CDR3 bases: TGCGCCAGCAGCTTGAAGGGGGACTATGGCTACACCTTC. Amino acids: CASSLKGDYGYTF.

Details on this clone: A read error may produce the germline difference seen at one junction end. The chain couples TRBV5-6 to TRBJ2-7, with TRBD2 matching 14 bases. Germline V lookup: CDR1 SGHDT, CDR2 YYEEEE. The CDR3 spans 16 residues. CDR3 in DNA: TGTGCCAGCAGTTTGGGACTAGCGGGAGAAGGCTACGAGCAGTACTTC. This sequence encodes CASSLGLAGEGYEQYF.

This clone was observed a handful of times. The genes are TRBV30 and TRBJ1-1; no clear D gene. Germline V lookup: CDR1 GTSNPN, CDR2 SVGIG (reference sequence). V dropped 4 bases and J dropped 3 bases, with 12 bases sitting between them. The CDR3 is 13 amino acids. CDR3 in DNA: TGTGCCTGGACCACTACCTGGTACACTGAAGCTTTCTTT. This translates into CAWTTTWYTEAFF.

The table lists this clone with a few counts. This chain links TRBV28 with TRBJ2-6; a possible D gene is TRBD2 (5 bases). The germline gives CDR1 MDHEN, CDR2 SYDVKM. CDR3 length: 15 amino acids. Between the trimmed V and J ends, which lost 4 bases and 2 bases, there was a span of 9 bases. CDR3 residues: CASSSLAAGANVLTF. The DNA of the CDR3 is TGTGCCAGCAGTTCGCTAGCAGCTGGGGCCAACGTCCTGACTTTC.

V usage is TRBV19 and J usage is TRBJ2-3; D call uncertain. This CDR3 is 14 amino acids long. From germline, CDR1 is LNHDA and CDR2 SQIVND (reference sequence). With 5 bases removed from V and 2 bases from J, the gap between germline ends came to 11 bases. DNA of the CDR3: TGTGCCAGTAGTCCTCTTATAGCCACAGATACGCAGTATTTT. Translating gives CASSPLIATDTQYF.

This clone was counted only a few times. At the DNA level, this CDR3 is encoded by other sequences in the same sample as well. The chain recombines TRBV28 with TRBJ2-3, with 7 bases identical to TRBD2. After removal of 6 bases from V and 0 bases from J, the junction contained 9 bases not matched to a gene. This CDR3 contains 16 residues. Looked up from germline, CDR1 is MDHEN and CDR2 is SYDVKM. The CDR3 DNA reads as TGTGCCAGCAGCTCCTCTAGCGGCACTAGCACAGATACGCAGTATTTT. Translation gives CASSSSSGTSTDTQYF.

J is TRBJ2-7 and V is TRBV7-9; weak D call: TRBD2 (6 bases). Germline assignment: CDR1 SEHNR and CDR2 FQNEAQ (reference sequence). V dropped 0 bases and J dropped 6 bases, with 9 bases sitting between them. This CDR3 spans 13 amino acids. The CDR3 here is CASSLAGRAEQYF. The CDR3 DNA reads TGTGCCAGCAGCTTAGCCGGGAGAGCCGAGCAGTACTTC.

V is TRBV9 and J is TRBJ2-5; no firm D call. The V end lost 4 bases, the J end lost 3 bases, and 10 bases lay between the germline ends. Germline V gives CDR1 SGDLS, CDR2 YYNGEE. The CDR3 spans 13 residues. The CDR3 DNA is TGTGCCAGCAGCCCTACAGTGGAAGAGACCCAGTACTTC. Protein: CASSPTVEETQYF.

This chain joins TRBV6-5 and TRBJ2-7; the D gene is possibly TRBD2 (5 bases). Per the germline V gene, CDR1 is MNHEY and CDR2 is SVGAGI. The CDR3 is made up of 14 amino acids. V lost 0 bases, J lost 6 bases, and 12 bases lay in between. In nucleotides, the CDR3 is TGTGCCAGCAGTTACTCACTAGTCTTAGGCGAGCAGTACTTC. Translating it yields CASSYSLVLGEQYF.